This record concerns one TCR beta chain sequence. The target antigen is unknown. The data were taken from a study of OX40 agonist ivuxolimab in advanced cancers. At the level of the study: Of mixed ages from 23 to 79 and averaging around 60 years, the group was roughly 85% male. Findings and limits, study-wide: It was not determined which antigens were specifically recognized by the peripheral T cells that had undergone clonal expansion.

Germline-derived CDR1 and CDR2 are KGHSH and LQKENI. The V and J ends lost 2 bases and 2 bases, in that order; junction bases with no gene match: 6. The CDR3 length is 16 residues. People who had autoimmune disease history or systemic immunosuppression were excluded. TCRdb's copy holds only in-frame clones and misses some; the assay was immunoSEQ multiplex PCR. The repertoire holds approximately 66,000 clones, with around 85% as singletons. The receptor was derived from an adult with an advanced solid tumor such as melanoma, head and neck, liver or kidney cancer. The input for sequencing was CD4+ or CD8+ T cells sorted from blood, taken in a trial of the OX40 agonist ivuxolimab. J is TRBJ1-1 and V is TRBV18; TRBD1 matches at 9 bases. The chain's CDR3 is CASSPIGGQGNTEAFF. CDR3 nucleotide sequence: TGTGCCAGCTCACCAATAGGGGGACAGGGTAACACTGAAGCTTTCTTT. The whole variable domain, remainder taken from reference TRBV18 and TRBJ1-1, is NAGVMQNPRHLVRRRGQEARLRCSPMKGHSHVYWYRQLPEEGLKFMVYLQKENIIDESGMPKERFSAEFPKEGPSILRIQQVVRGDSAAYFCASSPIGGQGNTEAFFGQGTRLTVV.